This T cell receptor beta chain was observed in a study of regulatory T cells in long-lasting Graves disease. Points from the study as a whole: Preferential use of TRBV28, TRBJ1-2 and TRBJ2-5 was seen in persistent disease.

V was shortened by 5 bases and J by 3 bases, with 26 bases between the two germline ends. Germline assignment: CDR1 MDHEN and CDR2 SYDVKM. This CDR3 comprises 18 residues. Building of the TCR beta libraries involved iRepertoire HTBI primers and Arm-PCR of CDR3 regions. MiXCR, applied by TCRdb to the multiplex PCR reads, yields one record per CDR3 protein. The sample holds a few hundred thousand distinct CDR3 sequences, approximately 25% seen once. This clonotype was detected ten times or more. Its antigen remains unknown. Time point noted: persistent/refractory GD, antithyroid drugs over 5 years with positive TRAb. Construction of the TCR library relied on RNA isolated from PBMCs.

The TCR originated in a woman between 35 and 50 years old with Graves disease. The chain joins TRBV28 to TRBJ2-7; TRBD1 is a possible D gene (5 bases). Sequences were derived from peripheral blood mononuclear cells (PBMCs), sampled when the disease was refractory, from a patient treated with antithyroid drugs. The CDR3 DNA sequence: TGTGCCAGCAGTCTCGACAGTCGTCTTACCAGTCCCTACTACGAGCAGTACTTC. Translation: CASSLDSRLTSPYYEQYF.